Listed below are T cell receptor beta chains from one sample, sequenced in a study of T cell changes during pregnancy in multiple sclerosis. Produced via immunoSEQ multiplex PCR; TCRdb's table is partial and in-frame only. The table lists roughly 72,000 clones, around 92% of them singletons, with about 1% in the top ten. Specimen: peripheral blood, collected in the first trimester of pregnancy. These TCRs come from a female donor in good health, enrolled as a control in a pregnancy study. Both conserved end residues are part of each CDR3. A D gene is named only where the DNA matches it firmly. Expanded clones are given a class, and other clones once, few, many or no size at all.

. | TRBJ1-6 | . | TRBV14 | CASSQYQGTNSPLHF | TGTGCCAGCAGCCAATACCAGGGAACTAATTCACCCCTCCACTTT
TRBD1 | TRBJ1-1 | . | TRBV6-4 | CASSDDRTGGAEAFF | TGTGCCAGCAGTGACGATAGGACAGGGGGCGCGGAAGCTTTCTTT
TRBD2 | TRBJ2-7 | . | TRBV7-2 | CASSLARAGESEQYF | TGTGCCAGCAGCTTAGCACGAGCGGGAGAGTCCGAGCAGTACTTC
. | TRBJ2-5 | . | TRBV7-8 | CASSLEEGLETQYF | TGTGCCAGCAGCTTAGAGGAGGGGCTGGAGACCCAGTACTTC
TRBD1 | TRBJ2-5 | . | TRBV5-5 | CASSEPGQPRGTQYF | TGTGCCAGCAGCGAACCGGGACAGCCAAGGGGGACCCAGTACTTC
TRBD1 | TRBJ2-7 | once | TRBV5-1 | CASSLAPGQTQYEQYF | TGCGCCAGCAGCTTGGCGCCGGGACAGACGCAATACGAGCAGTACTTC
TRBD1 | TRBJ2-7 | . | TRBV6-5 | CASSQTGGPYEQYF | TGTGCCAGCAGCCAGACAGGGGGTCCCTACGAGCAGTACTTC
. | TRBJ2-1 | . | TRBV7-2 | CASSRRDSYNEQFF | TGTGCCAGCTCCCGGCGGGATTCCTACAATGAGCAGTTCTTC
. | TRBJ2-7 | . | TRBV6-1 | CASSGGYEQYF | TGTGCCAGCAGTGGCGGCTACGAGCAGTACTTC
. | TRBJ1-1 | . | TRBV5-1 | CASRTNRLGVYRTEAFF | TGCGCCAGCAGGACCAACCGTCTAGGGGTTTATCGCACTGAAGCTTTCTTT
. | TRBJ2-1 | . | TRBV11-3 | CASSLEQDNEQFF | TGTGCCAGCAGCTTAGAACAGGACAATGAGCAGTTCTTC